Listed below are T cell receptor delta chains from one sample, sequenced in a study of delta chain sequences of gamma delta T cells. TCRdb applied CATT to the 5' RACE reads for clone calling. This sample has roughly 920 delta-chain clones, with approximately 15% found just once. The sequenced sample consisted of either unsorted cells or a sorted T cell fraction (not recorded which). These receptors originate from a human donor in good health. The CDR3 runs from the conserved cysteine through the conserved F or W. A D gene is named only where the DNA matches it firmly. Size is stated for part of the rows, as once, few or many counts, or as a class when the clone is expanded.

TRAV29/DV5	TRDJ1	TRDD3	large	TGTGCAGCAAGCGCCCCCCCCGCCGCCCTTTCACTACTGGGGGATACAGACTACACCGATAAACTCATCTTT	CAASAPPAALSLLGDTDYTDKLIF
TRDV2	TRDJ1	TRDD3	medium-sized	TGTGCCTGTGACACCGTGGGGGACGCTTGGGGGAATTACACCGATAAACTCATCTTT	CACDTVGDAWGNYTDKLIF
TRDV2	TRDJ1	TRDD3	.	TGTGCCTGTGACACCGTGGGCAATTCGGGGGATACTCCGTACACCGATAAACTCATCTTT	CACDTVGNSGDTPYTDKLIF
TRDV2	TRDJ1	.	medium-sized	TGTGCCTGTGACACCGTGGGGAAGGCGTACACCGATAAACTCATCTTT	CACDTVGKAYTDKLIF
TRDV2	TRDJ1	TRDD3	medium-sized	TGTGCCTGTGACACCGTTGTAGCTGGGGGATATCACACCGATAAACTCATCTTT	CACDTVVAGGYHTDKLIF
TRDV1	TRDJ1	TRDD3	medium-sized	TGTGCTCTTGGGGCCCAGTTCCTTGAAAGTCGTACTGGGGGACCGTACACCGATAAACTCATCTTT	CALGAQFLESRTGGPYTDKLIF
TRDV2	TRDJ2	TRDD3	large	TGTGCCTGTGACTCAATTCCAATTCTGGGGGATACTGATGTGACAGCACAACTCTTCTTT	CACDSIPILGDTDVTAQLFF
TRDV2	TRDJ1	TRDD3	large	TGTGCCTGTGACCGACTGGGGGATACCGATAAACTCATCTTT	CACDRLGDTDKLIF
TRDV2	TRDJ1	TRDD3	medium-sized	TGTGCCTGTGACAAACTTCCTACATCTGGGGGATACGCTTATAAACTCATCTTT	CACDKLPTSGGYAYKLIF
TRDV1	TRDJ1	TRDD2	few	TGTGCTCTTGTGCCTTCCTGCGATAAACTCATCTTT	CALVPSCDKLIF
TRDV2	TRDJ1	.	medium-sized	TGTGCCTGTGACTTCTTGCTGGGGTACACCGATAAACTCATCTTT	CACDFLLGYTDKLIF
TRDV2	TRDJ1	TRDD3	medium-sized	TGTGCCTGTGACACCGTTCTCGGTACTGGGGGATACGCTAGTGGGGTCACCGATAAACTCATCTTT	CACDTVLGTGGYASGVTDKLIF